The 9 T cell receptor beta chains below come from one sample, sequenced in a study of blood T cell repertoires in COVID-19. Some clones are missing from TCRdb's copy, which holds only in-frame ones; the method was immunoSEQ multiplex PCR. The sample carries approximately 300,000 clones, roughly nine tenths recorded once. The sample consisted of PBMCs or T cells enriched from blood (not recorded which). The receptor set was obtained from a man in his 60s who had recovered from COVID-19.

This clone came up once. This chain connects TRBV18 to TRBJ2-3; the match to TRBD1 covers 8 bases. Unmatched junction bases numbered 3, after V lost 4 bases and J lost 6 bases. The CDR3 totals 13 residues. Germline CDR1 KGHSH, CDR2 LQKENI. In DNA form, the CDR3 reads TGTGCCAGCTCACTGGGACAGGACGATACGCAGTATTTT. It yields the protein CASSLGQDDTQYF.

The gene calls are TRBV9 and TRBJ2-5; 8 nucleotides line up with TRBD2. The CDR3 is made up of 15 amino acids. V was pared by 2 bases and J by 2 bases, with 5 bases of the junction left unmatched. CDR1 is SGDLS, CDR2 YYNGEE, per germline. DNA for the CDR3: TGTGCCAGCAGCGTGAGCGGGGGCTGGCAAGAGACCCAGTACTTC. Protein sequence: CASSVSGGWQETQYF.

The CDR3 is CASSHRGGLSGNTIYF. In nucleotides, the CDR3 is TGTGCCAGCAGCCACCGAGGCGGTTTGTCTGGAAACACCATATATTTT. The V call is TRBV3-1 (or the pseudogene TRBV3-2), the J call TRBJ1-3; D gene uncertain. From germline, CDR1 is LGHDT and CDR2 YNNKEL (reference sequence). This CDR3 region has 16 residues. Between the trimmed V and J ends, which lost 3 bases and 1 base, there was a span of 13 bases.

The CDR3: CASSLGRGGGADYGYTF. CDR3 in DNA: TGTGCCAGCAGCTTAGGTAGAGGCGGGGGCGCCGATTATGGCTACACCTTC. This rearrangement joins TRBV11-3 to TRBJ1-2; possible D gene TRBD1, 6 bases. Germline V gene lookup returns CDR1 SGHNT and CDR2 YENEEA. V was shortened by 1 base and J by 5 bases, with 20 bases between the two germline ends. CDR3 length: 17 residues.

The J gene is TRBJ2-5, the V gene TRBV11-2; 8 nucleotides align to TRBD2. The CDR3 runs to 15 residues. Germline V lookup: CDR1 SGHAT, CDR2 FQNNGV. J lost 3 bases, V lost 5 bases, and 8 bases had no gene match. CDR3 loop: CASSQGWRGEETQYF. The CDR3 DNA is TGTGCCAGCAGCCAGGGCTGGCGGGGGGAAGAGACCCAGTACTTC.

A single count supports this clone. The V call is TRBV4-1, the J call TRBJ1-2, with D possibly matching TRBD1 (5 bases). CDR3 length: 16 residues. Germline-derived CDR1 and CDR2 are MGHRA and YSYEKL. The V end lost 0 bases, the J end lost 5 bases, and 16 bases lay between the germline ends. CDR3 sequence (DNA): TGCGCCAGCAGCCAAGATAATAGGCAGGGAAGTTATGGCTACACCTTC. This encodes CASSQDNRQGSYGYTF.

The V gene is TRBV11-3, the J gene TRBJ1-5; D is uncertain. Per the germline V gene, CDR1 is SGHNT and CDR2 is YENEEA. The V gene lost 0 bases and the J gene lost 6 bases, with 6 bases spanning the gap. The CDR3 extends over 13 amino acids. The CDR3 nucleotides read TGTGCCAGCAGCTTAGATCGGGGTCAGCCCCAGCATTTT. It specifies CASSLDRGQPQHF.

J is TRBJ2-1 and V is TRBV21-1; TRBD2 reflects the table's D call only, with no check against the DNA. TRBV21-1 is annotated as a pseudogene. The CDR3 extends over 17 amino acids. This CDR3 is CASSKSLRGEERNEQFF. The CDR3 nucleotides are TGTGCCAGCAGCAAATCGCTTCGCGGGGAGGAGAGGAATGAGCAGTTCTTC.

The chain employs TRBV10-3 and TRBJ2-1; 11 nucleotides agree with TRBD2. The CDR3 loop spans 13 amino acids. Trimming at V came to 9 bases and at J to 6 bases, leaving 4 bases not matched to a gene. Per germline, CDR1 ENHRY and CDR2 SYGVKD. The CDR3 sequence is CAIDSGRGNEQFF. The CDR3 coding sequence is TGTGCCATAGATAGCGGGAGGGGCAATGAGCAGTTCTTC.